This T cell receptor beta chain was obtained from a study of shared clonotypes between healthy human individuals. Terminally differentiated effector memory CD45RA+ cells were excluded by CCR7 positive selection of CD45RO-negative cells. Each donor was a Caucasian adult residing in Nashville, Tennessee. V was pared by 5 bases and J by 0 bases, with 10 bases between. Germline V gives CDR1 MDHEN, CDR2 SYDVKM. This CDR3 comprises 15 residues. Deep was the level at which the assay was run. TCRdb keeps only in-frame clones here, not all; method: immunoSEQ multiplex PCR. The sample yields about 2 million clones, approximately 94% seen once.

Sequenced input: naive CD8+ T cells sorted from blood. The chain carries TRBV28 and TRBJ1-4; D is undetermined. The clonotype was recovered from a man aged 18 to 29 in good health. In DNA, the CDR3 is TGTGCCAGCAGTACGCAGGTTGCAACTAATGAAAAACTGTTTTTT. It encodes CASSTQVATNEKLFF.